This T cell receptor beta chain was documented in a study of shared T cell receptors in the human thymus. This clone came up once. Per the germline V gene, CDR1 is MGHRA and CDR2 is YSYEKL. Unmatched junction bases numbered 8, after V lost 3 bases and J lost 2 bases. CDR3 length equals 16 residues. Assay used: immunoSEQ multiplex PCR; TCRdb lists only in-frame clones, some missing. This table has 720,000 or so clones, over 75% appearing once. These same records also appear under a second study, on human thymus T cells. Per that study: Thymus tissue was removed during corrective cardiac surgery. Related research examined unrelated individuals and reported that their thymic repertoires overlapped highly.

This sequence was found in a girl under three years old with a congenital heart defect. The chain carries TRBV4-1 and TRBJ1-2, with 8 positions matching TRBD1. Sequencing used thymocytes. CDR3 in amino acids: CASSHRQGSGNYGYTF. CDR3 nucleotide sequence: TGCGCCAGCAGCCACCGACAGGGGAGTGGAAACTATGGCTACACCTTC.